Reported below is one TCR beta chain. Its specificity is unknown. Profiled with immunoSEQ multiplex PCR; TCRdb holds only in-frame clones, not every one. Seen here are approximately 1.1 million clones, around 78% observed once, and the top ten hold about 0.52%. CDR1 is LGHNT and CDR2 is FRNRAP in the germline V gene. The CDR3 consists of 16 residues. V lost 4 bases and J lost 2; bases outside the gene matches: 4. These data belong to a study of shared clonotypes between healthy human individuals. Findings and limits, study-wide: Naive subsets tended to show greater estimated richness than memory subsets. Among non-shared clonotypes, generation probabilities were lower than among those shared by all four donors.

The rearrangement links TRBV12-5 to TRBJ2-5; 13 nucleotides align to TRBD2. The sample comprised memory CD4+ T cells from PBMCs. Subset given: CD45RA-negative fraction. The source is a man younger than 35 in good health. Some clones in this sample may be carry-over from other donors' samples. Here the CDR3 reads CASGSQGLAGQETQYF. CDR3 bases: TGTGCTAGTGGTTCCCAGGGACTAGCGGGGCAAGAGACCCAGTACTTC.